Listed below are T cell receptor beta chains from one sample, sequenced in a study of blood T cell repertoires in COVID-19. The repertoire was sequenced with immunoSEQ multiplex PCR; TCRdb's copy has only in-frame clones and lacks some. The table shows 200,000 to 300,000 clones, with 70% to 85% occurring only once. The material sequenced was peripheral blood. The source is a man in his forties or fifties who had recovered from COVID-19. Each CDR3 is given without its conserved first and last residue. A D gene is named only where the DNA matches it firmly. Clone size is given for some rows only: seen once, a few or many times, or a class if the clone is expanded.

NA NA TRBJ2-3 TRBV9 ASTSGRGGYTDTQY
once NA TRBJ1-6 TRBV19 ASSIGGQRDSPLH
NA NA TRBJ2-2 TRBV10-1 ASKEAANTGELF
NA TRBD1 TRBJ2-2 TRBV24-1 ATSDTGTGWPGELF
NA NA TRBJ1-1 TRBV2 ASNPDSTVPNTEAF
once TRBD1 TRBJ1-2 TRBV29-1 SVEGRTGGNGYT
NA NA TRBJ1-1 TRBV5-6 ASRGQSPEAF
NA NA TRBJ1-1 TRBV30 AWSLGGRNTEAF
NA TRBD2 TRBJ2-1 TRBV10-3 AISESGGGPLDEQF
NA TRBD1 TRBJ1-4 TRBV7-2 ASSFTGGLEKLF
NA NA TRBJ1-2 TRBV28 ASTHRREGGYT
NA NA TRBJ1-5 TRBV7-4 ASSVHRVSNQPQH
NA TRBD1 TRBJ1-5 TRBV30 AWSLGQGHQPQH
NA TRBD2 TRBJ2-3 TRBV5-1 ASSSRTSGVTDTQY
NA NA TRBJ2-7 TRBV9 ASSLGGNRVDEQY
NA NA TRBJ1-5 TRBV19 ASRLERGRRTPQH
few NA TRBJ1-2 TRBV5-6 ASSLFQSGGYT
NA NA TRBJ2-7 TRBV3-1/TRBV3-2 ASSQASYEQY
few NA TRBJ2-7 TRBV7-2 ASSLGSGDEQY
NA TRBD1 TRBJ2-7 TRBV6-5 ASRRGQGTYEQY
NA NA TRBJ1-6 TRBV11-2 ASSLRDSPLH
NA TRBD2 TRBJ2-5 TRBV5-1 ASRGGGGAEETQY
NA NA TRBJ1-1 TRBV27 ASCRHLNTEAF